The 7 T cell receptor beta chains in this list originate from one sample, sequenced in a study of CD8+ T cells in alopecia areata. Following extraction, RNA underwent reverse transcription to cDNA, which served as the sequencing template. TCRdb's table, derived via immunoSEQ multiplex PCR, lists solely in-frame clones and lacks some. Recorded here are about 110,000 clones, none singletons. Sequenced sample: lesional skin. These receptors were collected from a C3H/HeJ mouse with alopecia areata. Mouse MHC haplotype: H2-k.

In the case of this clone: The gene symbols are mouse symbols. The CDR3 is cut off 4 residues early in the read; its end comes from the germline J gene. The rearrangement links TRBV12-1 to TRBJ2-1; a weak D match, TRBD2 (7 bases). Germline CDR1 reads SGHSN; CDR2 reads HYEKVE. This CDR3 comprises 17 residues. Trimming pared 0 bases from V and 0 bases from J, leaving 14 bases between. The CDR3: CASSLEGGRVNYAEQFF. The CDR3 DNA, read in part, is TGTGCCAGCTCTCTCGAAGGGGGGCGGGTTAACTATGCT. The complete variable domain, with remaining parts taken from reference TRBV12-1 and TRBJ2-1, reads DSGVVQSPRHIIKEKGGRSVLTCIPISGHSNVVWYQQTLGKELKFLIQHYEKVERDKGFLPSRFSVQQFDDYHSEMNMSALELEDSAMYFCASSLEGGRVNYAEQFFGPGTRLTVL.

This clone was seen many times. Genes here carry mouse names. The read halts 4 residues ahead of the CDR3 end, with the missing end drawn from the germline J gene. V gene TRBV13-3 combines with J gene TRBJ2-3, with D tentatively TRBD1 (6 bases). The germline V gene encodes CDR1 NNHDY and CDR2 SYVADS. Between the trimmed V and J ends, which lost 4 bases and 2 bases, there was a span of 14 bases. The CDR3 has 15 amino acids. Here the CDR3 reads CASSPRGQNAETLYF. The covered CDR3 bases are TGTGCCAGCAGTCCCCGGGGACAAAATGCAGAA.

This clone was observed at least ten times. The germline and genes are mouse ones. The read terminates 4 residues before the CDR3 end, so the remaining end is supplied by the germline J gene. This chain joins TRBV13-3 and TRBJ2-2; 7 bases map to TRBD2. Germline loops: CDR1 NNHDY, CDR2 SYVADS. This CDR3 has 17 amino acids. With V trimmed by 0 bases and J by 0 bases, 5 bases remained unmatched. CDR3 bases read: TGTGCCAGCAGTGATGCATCTGGGGGAACAAACACCGGG. This sequence encodes CASSDASGGTNTG. The entire CDR3 protein reads CASSDASGGTNTGQLYF.

As concerns this clone: Genes and germline are mouse. The read ends 4 residues shy of where the CDR3 ends; the end is completed using the germline J gene. The chain carries TRBV1 and TRBJ2-1; the match to TRBD2 covers 7 bases. V lost 1 base, J lost 6 bases, and 6 bases stayed unmatched. CDR1 and CDR2 (germline): NSQYPW, LRSPGD (reference sequence). The CDR3 consists of 15 residues. This chain's CDR3 is CTCSAGAGGLAEQFF. CDR3 DNA, as far as it was read: TGCACCTGCAGTGCAGGGGCTGGGGGTCTTGCT.

This clone was counted only a few times. Any gene name here is a mouse gene name. The sequenced fragment ends 4 residues before the CDR3 boundary, so the rest is inferred from the germline J gene. This same CDR3 is encoded by further DNA sequences in the sample. The chain has TRBV1 and TRBJ1-4; perhaps TRBD1 as D (6 bases). Trimming removed 0 bases from V and 5 bases from J, with 10 bases in between. Germline CDR1 NSQYPW, CDR2 LRSPGD (reference sequence). The CDR3 sequence is 15 residues long. Partial CDR3 DNA: TGCACCTGCAGTGCAGACAGGGGTGGGAACGAA. Its translation: CTCSADRGGNE. The entire CDR3 protein reads CTCSADRGGNERLFF.

Worth noting for this clone: The protein listed by TCRdb differs at residue 12 from the translated DNA, so the DNA translation is shown. Germline and genes here are mouse. Coverage ceases 3 residues before the CDR3 finishes, and the germline J gene fills in the end. This chain links TRBV16 with TRBJ1-3; 7 bases map to TRBD1. The V gene end was trimmed by 7 bases and the J gene end by 0 bases; junction bases not matched to a gene: 6. The CDR3 runs to 15 residues. Per the germline V gene, CDR1 is SGHSA and CDR2 is FRNQAP. CDR3 region: CASTLDRASGNTLYF. Partial CDR3 DNA: TGTGCAAGCACCCTCGACAGGGCTTCTGGAAATACG.

This clone was found a few times. Gene names refer to mouse genes. From the germline J gene comes the end of the CDR3, since the read stops 4 residues before it. The chain is built from TRBV1 and TRBJ1-4, with D possibly TRBD1 on 6 matching bases. The length of the CDR3 is 17 residues. The ends were cut back, 4 bases at V and 0 bases at J, with 15 bases in the middle. Germline V gene sequence: CDR1 NSQYPW, CDR2 LRSPGD (reference sequence). Partial CDR3 DNA: TGCACCTGCAGTGAGACCGGGACAAAACTTTCCAACGAA. This gives the protein CTCSETGTKLSNE. The complete CDR3 sequence is CTCSETGTKLSNERLFF.